Below, one T cell receptor beta chain is given with its context. Its specificity is unknown. The data were obtained in a study of somatic mutations in cytotoxic T cells in rheumatoid arthritis. Findings and limits, study-wide: In about an eighth of the 65 patients, the largest CD8+ clone exceeded 20% of CD8+ cells. Rising age went with increasing CD8+ clonality in rheumatoid arthritis patients; healthy controls showed no such increase.

Sequencing was performed with immunoSEQ multiplex PCR; in TCRdb, only in-frame clones are kept and a portion is missing. The data hold some 21,000 clones, with more than 80% observed a single time. CDR1 and CDR2 (germline): SQVTM, ANQGSEA. The trim removed 5 bases at V and 3 bases at J, leaving 10 bases unmatched. The length of the CDR3 is 15 residues. The TCR sequence derives from an adult with rheumatoid arthritis. The chain employs TRBV29-1 and TRBJ1-1, with TRBD1 matching 9 bases. The material sequenced was CD8+ T cells sorted from blood. This chain's CDR3 is CSVTGQGGLDTEAFF. DNA of the CDR3: TGCAGCGTTACGGGACAGGGTGGTTTGGACACTGAAGCTTTCTTT.